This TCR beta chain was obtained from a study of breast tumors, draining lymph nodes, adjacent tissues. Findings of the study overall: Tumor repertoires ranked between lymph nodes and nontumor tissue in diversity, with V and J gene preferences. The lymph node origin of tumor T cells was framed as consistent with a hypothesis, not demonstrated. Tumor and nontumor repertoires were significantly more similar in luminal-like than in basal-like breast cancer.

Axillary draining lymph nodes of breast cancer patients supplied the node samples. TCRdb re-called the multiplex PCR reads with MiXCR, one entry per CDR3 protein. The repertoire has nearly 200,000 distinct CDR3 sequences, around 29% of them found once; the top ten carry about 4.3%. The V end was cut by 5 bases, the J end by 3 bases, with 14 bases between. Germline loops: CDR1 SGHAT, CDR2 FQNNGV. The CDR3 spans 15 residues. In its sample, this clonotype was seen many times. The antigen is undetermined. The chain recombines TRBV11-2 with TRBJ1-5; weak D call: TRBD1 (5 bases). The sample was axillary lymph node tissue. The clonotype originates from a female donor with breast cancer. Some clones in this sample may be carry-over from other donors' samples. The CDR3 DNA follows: TGTGCCAGCAGCCGAGGGTCAGGGCCCAATCAGCCCCAGCATTTT. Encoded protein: CASSRGSGPNQPQHF. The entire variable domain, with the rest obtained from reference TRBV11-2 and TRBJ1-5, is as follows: EAGVAQSPRYKIIEKRQSVAFWCNPISGHATLYWYQQILGQGPKLLIQFQNNGVVDDSQLPKDRFSAERLKGVDSTLKIQPAKLEDSAVYLCASSRGSGPNQPQHFGDGTRLSIL.